This TCR beta chain originates from a study of tumor-infiltrating lymphocytes in primary liver carcinoma. Overall study: Tissue type made little difference to sample yields of roughly 3.5 to 7.13 million productive TCRbeta reads.

This clonotype counts as medium-sized. Investigators took RNA and DNA out together from 20-30 mg of unsorted bulk tissue. Chronic HBV infection, which was untreated, was present in the patients. Reverse transcription of roughly 0.45 ug total RNA with a constant-region primer produced TCR beta cDNA. Libraries for TCR beta were built through three nested multiplex PCR rounds, which together made up a slightly modified ARM-PCR procedure. The first two PCR rounds used TRBV1-TRBV30 forward primers with a C-beta reverse primer, around 10 cycles each. TCRdb itself ran the multiplex PCR reads through MiXCR, one entry per CDR3 protein. The sample lists 45,000 or so distinct CDR3 sequences; around 80% were seen once. V gave up 8 bases and J gave up 4 bases, with 21 bases separating them. The CDR3 has 15 amino acids.

This chain links TRBV12-3 or TRBV12-4 with TRBJ2-7, with D possibly matching TRBD1 (6 bases). What was sequenced was tumor-adjacent normal liver tissue. The receptor's source is a woman in her thirties with primary liver carcinoma and hepatitis B virus infection. The CDR3 here is CASLQSGTQGYEQYF. DNA of the CDR3: TGTGCCAGCCTACAATCCGGTACACAGGGTTACGAGCAGTACTTC.